This T cell receptor (beta chain) stems from a study of T cell repertoires in cytomegalovirus infection. This CDR3 region has 13 residues. The V and J ends lost 7 bases and 3 bases, in that order; junction bases with no gene match: 5. Germline values: CDR1 SGHTA, CDR2 FQGNSA. This clonotype was recorded many times. Its antigen is currently unknown. MiXCR, applied by TCRdb to the reads, yields one record per CDR3 protein. The table has 700,000 to 950,000 distinct CDR3 sequences, around a third seen once. The sequence was collected from a human donor in good health (CMV status not recorded). Some clones in this sample may be carry-over from other donors' samples. The chain carries TRBV7-2 and TRBJ1-1, with 7 bases that match TRBD1. The sample here was cultured CD8+ T cells from PBMCs, taken from culture after CMV antigen stimulation. The CDR3 reads CASIRGQYTEAFF. The CDR3 DNA sequence: TGTGCCAGCATCCGGGGACAGTACACTGAAGCTTTCTTT.